The 5 T cell receptor beta chains below come from one sample, sequenced in a study of T-cell reconstitution after alpha-beta-depleted transplantation in children. Preparing the TCRbeta library involved the use of unique molecular identifiers. TCRdb reprocessed the PCR reads with MiXCR, giving one entry per CDR3 protein. This sample has a few hundred thousand distinct CDR3 sequences; 27% occur once, and the top ten carry around 36%. Source: PBMCs, taken before TCRalphabeta/CD19-depleted stem cell transplant. The receptors were sampled from a boy younger than two with Wiskott-Aldrich syndrome, due to receive a stem cell transplant.

This clonotype was observed a few times. This chain uses TRBV20-1 with TRBJ2-7; 14 bases map to TRBD2. The CDR3 has 18 residues. V shed 0 bases, J shed 1 base, and the junction held 8 bases outside the gene matches. The germline gives CDR1 DFQATT, CDR2 SNEGSKA (reference sequence). The CDR3 DNA reads TGCAGTGCTAGAGATCGTGGACTAGCGGGAGGACTTTCCTACGAGCAGTACTTC. Protein product: CSARDRGLAGGLSYEQYF.

The chain combines TRBV5-1 with TRBJ2-3; 8 positions agree with TRBD2. The trim removed 4 bases at V and 0 bases at J, leaving 7 bases unmatched. This CDR3 is 16 amino acids long. The V gene's germline CDR1 is SGHRS and CDR2 YFSETQ. CDR3 sequence reads: CASSPGAGASTDTQYF. The CDR3 nucleotides read TGCGCCAGCAGCCCGGGAGCGGGGGCTAGCACAGATACGCAGTATTTT.

The chain combines TRBV9 with TRBJ2-1; D is undetermined. V shed 0 bases and J shed 1 base, with 11 bases lying between them. The CDR3 consists of 16 residues. CDR1 is SGDLS and CDR2 is YYNGEE in the germline V gene. DNA of the CDR3: TGTGCCAGCAGCGTAGGATCCCCAACATCCTACAATGAGCAGTTCTTC. It is translated as CASSVGSPTSYNEQFF.

This clonotype was picked up a small number of times. This chain connects TRBV12-3 or TRBV12-4 to TRBJ2-4, with TRBD2 identical over 9 bases. Trimming cost V 4 bases and J 8 bases; bases outside gene matches: 12. The CDR3 has 16 amino acids. The CDR3 region has the DNA TGTGCCAGCAGTTACCCGATTGGAGCGGGAGGTGACATTCAGTACTTC. Translation: CASSYPIGAGGDIQYF.

The rearrangement links TRBV7-6 to TRBJ1-2; D is perhaps TRBD1 (5 bases). Germline values: CDR1 SGHVS, CDR2 FNYEAQ. Trimming removed 1 base at V and 2 bases at J, with 14 bases between. This CDR3 is built from 16 residues. CDR3 in amino acids: CASSLGGWGPNYGYTF. The DNA for the CDR3 is TGTGCCAGCAGCTTAGGGGGATGGGGCCCCAACTATGGCTACACCTTC. The whole variable domain, remainder taken from reference TRBV7-6 and TRBJ1-2, is GAGVSQSPRYKVTKRGQDVALRCDPISGHVSLYWYRQALGQGPEFLTYFNYEAQQDKSGLPNDRFSAERPEGSISTLTIQRTEQRDSAMYRCASSLGGWGPNYGYTFGSGTRLTVV.